The clone carrying this T cell receptor beta chain was observed once. A much larger clone differs by one base, so this may be a read error. Per germline, CDR1 MGHDK and CDR2 SYGVNS. This CDR3 comprises 15 residues. This sample was included in a study of molecular identifiers for immune sequencing clone quantification. Naive CD8 T cells were sorted as CD8+CD4-CCR7+CD45RA+. TCRdb independently ran MiXCR on the PCR reads; one entry per CDR3 protein. The sample includes some 680,000 distinct CDR3 sequences, 25% of them seen just once. The sequence derives from a human donor in good health. Some libraries in this study had Jurkat cell RNA spiked in. The V and J genes are TRBV25-1 and TRBJ1-1; a possible D gene is TRBD1 (5 bases). Input material: naive CD8+ T cells from blood, with Jurkat cell RNA spiked in. As to subset: FACS-sorted CD8+CD4-CCR7+CD45RA+ naive T cells. CDR3 DNA: TGTGCCCGCAGTGAATTCGCAGGGATGGGCACTGAAGCTTTCTTT. This gives the protein CARSEFAGMGTEAFF.